Below, 24 T cell receptor beta chains from the same sample are listed, as sequenced in a study of cytotoxic CD8 clonotypes in ibrutinib-treated CLL. Measured with immunoSEQ multiplex PCR; TCRdb has only the in-frame clones, and not every one. In the table there are about 140,000 clones, roughly 80% of which are singletons. The material was PBMCs, obtained after 12 months of ibrutinib treatment. The receptors derive from a human donor with chronic lymphocytic leukemia.

This sequence joins TRBV6-1 and TRBJ2-3; the D gene is possibly TRBD2 (5 bases). The CDR3 is 13 residues long. V lost 6 bases and J lost 1, with 8 bases in between. Germline lookup yields CDR1 MNHNS and CDR2 SASEGT. This chain's CDR3 is CASRGVRTDTQYF. The CDR3 DNA reads as TGTGCCAGCAGGGGAGTCCGCACAGATACGCAGTATTTT.

The chain is built from TRBV27 and TRBJ1-2, with 10 positions matching TRBD1. CDR1 is MNHEY, CDR2 SMNVEV, per germline (reference sequence). This CDR3 is 15 amino acids long. The J segment lost 1 base and the V segment lost 2 bases, leaving 1 base of the junction unmatched. The CDR3 here is CASSLGTGVNYGYTF. The CDR3 coding sequence is TGTGCCAGCAGTTTAGGGACAGGGGTTAACTATGGCTACACCTTC.

This clone has just one count. The V and J genes are TRBV6-1 and TRBJ2-7; 14 bases are shared with TRBD2. Germline CDR1 and CDR2: MNHNS and SASEGT. Trimming cost V 10 bases and J 4 bases; bases outside gene matches: 3. The CDR3 loop spans 13 amino acids. The CDR3 bases are TGTGCCATCCGACTAGCGGGAGGGTACGAGCAGTACTTC. Protein sequence: CAIRLAGGYEQYF.

The V and J genes are TRBV5-1 and TRBJ2-7, with D maybe TRBD1 (5 bases). V was cut by 0 bases and J by 1 base, with 11 bases left in between. Germline lookup yields CDR1 SGHRS and CDR2 YFSETQ. The CDR3 sequence is 15 residues long. CDR3 sequence: CASSLGAGSSYEQYF. The CDR3 DNA reads as TGCGCCAGCAGCTTGGGGGCAGGGTCATCCTACGAGCAGTACTTC.

The gene calls are TRBV7-6 and TRBJ2-1; D unresolved. Trimming took off 1 base at V and 0 bases at J, with 13 bases between the two ends. The CDR3 runs to 17 residues. CDR1 is SGHVS and CDR2 is FNYEAQ in the germline V gene. CDR3 in amino acids: CASSLVRADSSYNEQFF. For the CDR3, the DNA is TGTGCCAGCAGCTTAGTACGCGCAGATAGCTCCTACAATGAGCAGTTCTTC.

The V and J genes are TRBV19 and TRBJ2-4, with 7 bases identical to TRBD1. This CDR3 has 16 amino acids. The V and J ends lost 2 bases and 0 bases, in that order; junction bases with no gene match: 4. The germline V gene has CDR1 LNHDA and CDR2 SQIVND (reference sequence). CDR3 residues: CASSITGVVAKNIQYF. The CDR3 region has the DNA TGTGCCAGTAGTATAACAGGGGTCGTAGCCAAAAACATTCAGTACTTC.

This rearrangement joins TRBV5-1 to TRBJ2-6; D call uncertain. Trimming shortened V by 4 bases and J by 0 bases, and 2 bases separated the two germline ends. Germline V lookup: CDR1 SGHRS, CDR2 YFSETQ. The CDR3 runs 13 residues. In DNA form, the CDR3 reads TGCGCCAGCAGCCGCTCTGGGGCCAACGTCCTGACTTTC. This encodes CASSRSGANVLTF.

This clone was detected a few times. The chain combines TRBV20-1 with TRBJ1-5, with D unresolved. CDR3 length: 9 residues. Germline CDR1 is DFQATT and CDR2 is SNEGSKA (reference sequence). The V end was cut by 7 bases, the J end by 5 bases, with 3 bases between. The CDR3 loop is CSVDQPQHF. The CDR3 DNA follows: TGCAGTGTAGATCAGCCCCAGCATTTT.

The chain joins TRBV9 to TRBJ1-4; D is uncertain. The CDR3 consists of 14 residues. Trimming shortened V by 3 bases and J by 7 bases, and 13 bases separated the two germline ends. The V gene's germline CDR1 is SGDLS and CDR2 YYNGEE. CDR3 in DNA: TGTGCCAGCAGCGCCATAGAGGGAGGTGAAAAACTGTTTTTT. This encodes CASSAIEGGEKLFF.

V usage is TRBV29-1 and J usage is TRBJ2-3; 9 nucleotides line up with TRBD2. Trimming took 4 bases from V and 5 from J; bases not matched to a gene: 19. Germline CDR1 is SQVTM and CDR2 is ANQGSEA. The CDR3 has 18 amino acids. For the CDR3, the DNA is TGCAGCGTTGGACCCCCGGCGGGAGGGCCTCTTGTAGGAGATACGCAGTATTTT. Protein product: CSVGPPAGGPLVGDTQYF.

The chain links TRBV6-5 to TRBJ1-4, with D unclear. The CDR3 has 14 amino acids. V lost 3 bases, J lost 5 bases, and 10 bases lay in between. The germline gives CDR1 MNHEY, CDR2 SVGAGI. CDR3 bases: TGTGCCAGCAGTTATGGACTGATCAATGAAAAACTGTTTTTT. Translated, it gives CASSYGLINEKLFF.

J is TRBJ1-5 and V is TRBV2; D gene unclear. Looked up from germline, CDR1 is SNHLY and CDR2 is FYNNEI. The length of the CDR3 is 12 residues. Trimming cost V 2 bases and J 6 bases, with 5 bases left between them. The CDR3 nucleotides read TGTGCCAGCAGTGAACGGAGTCAGCCCCAGCATTTT. It yields the protein CASSERSQPQHF.

Only one count was recorded for this clone. The chain carries TRBV19 and TRBJ2-7, with 8 positions matching TRBD1. The trim removed 2 bases at V and 5 bases at J, leaving 5 bases unmatched. Germline CDR1 is LNHDA and CDR2 is SQIVND (reference sequence). This CDR3 contains 14 residues. DNA of the CDR3: TGTGCCAGTAGTATAACCCAGGGGGCCCACGAGCAGTACTTC. This codes for CASSITQGAHEQYF.

This rearrangement joins TRBV5-1 to TRBJ1-1; 8 bases align to TRBD1. The germline CDR1 and CDR2 sequences are SGHRS and YFSETQ. Trimming removed 4 bases from V and 0 bases from J; junction bases left unmatched: 5. The CDR3 is made up of 15 amino acids. This CDR3 reads CASSGTGGLNTEAFF. The CDR3, as DNA: TGCGCCAGCAGCGGCACAGGGGGGCTGAACACTGAAGCTTTCTTT.

V gene TRBV30 combines with J gene TRBJ1-2; a possible D gene is TRBD1 (6 bases). Trimming took 0 bases from V and 0 from J, leaving 11 bases between them. This CDR3 comprises 15 residues. Germline-derived CDR1 and CDR2 are GTSNPN and SVGIG (reference sequence). This chain's CDR3 is CAWSVRGQPNYGYTF. CDR3 nucleotides: TGTGCCTGGAGTGTACGAGGACAGCCTAACTATGGCTACACCTTC.

The rearrangement uses TRBV19 and TRBJ1-2; 8 positions agree with TRBD1. This CDR3 spans 13 amino acids. CDR1 and CDR2 from the germline V gene are LNHDA and SQIVND (reference sequence). Germline trimming cut 4 bases from V and 7 bases from J; bases unmatched to any gene: 5. This CDR3 reads CASSTTGGSGYTF. CDR3 nucleotides: TGTGCCAGTAGTACTACAGGGGGGAGTGGCTACACCTTC.

The chain recombines TRBV11-3 with TRBJ1-1; the D gene is possibly TRBD1 (5 bases). V dropped 5 bases and J dropped 7 bases, with 14 bases sitting between them. The CDR3 spans 13 residues. Germline assignment: CDR1 SGHNT and CDR2 YENEEA. The CDR3 bases are TGTGCCAGCAGCCCATGGGGGTTCGGTGAAGCTTTCTTT. Amino acids: CASSPWGFGEAFF.

This chain uses TRBV25-1 with TRBJ1-1, with a possible D match to TRBD1 (5 bases). V lost 5 bases and J lost 6, with 10 bases in between. There are 12 residues in the CDR3. CDR1 and CDR2 from the germline V gene are MGHDK and SYGVNS. CDR3 DNA: TGTGCCAGCAGTCGATGGGGCGCTGAAGCTTTCTTT. Its translation: CASSRWGAEAFF.

Worth noting for this clone: Its ends do not fully match the called genes, so a read error is possible. This sequence joins TRBV27 and TRBJ2-1; no firm D call. CDR3 size: 16 residues. The germline CDR1 and CDR2 sequences are MNHEY and SMNVEV (reference sequence). CDR3: CASSLSAVSSHNEQFF. In DNA form, the CDR3 reads TGTGCCAGCAGTTTATCGGCGGTCTCCTCCCACAATGAGCAGTTCTTC.

The DNA for the CDR3 is TGTGCCAGCAGCTTGCTGGTCCAGCGGGAGTACGAGCAGTACTTC. It codes for CASSLLVQREYEQYF. V and J are TRBV13 and TRBJ2-7; TRBD2 matches 8 bases. Trimming took 3 bases from V and 4 from J; bases not matched to a gene: 8. CDR3 size: 15 residues. CDR1 and CDR2 (germline): PRHDT, FYEKMQ (reference sequence). The variable domain in full, completed from reference TRBV13 and TRBJ2-7, reads AAGVIQSPRHLIKEKRETATLKCYPIPRHDTVYWYQQGPGQDPQFLISFYEKMQSDKGSIPDRFSAQQFSDYHSELNMSSLELGDSALYFCASSLLVQREYEQYFGPGTRLTVT.

The chain combines TRBV10-3 with TRBJ1-5, with a possible D match to TRBD1 (6 bases). CDR3 length: 14 amino acids. Germline-derived CDR1 and CDR2 are ENHRY and SYGVKD. V was cut by 2 bases and J by 3 bases, with 8 bases left in between. CDR3 DNA: TGTGCCATCAGTGAGACAGGGTCCAATCAGCCCCAGCATTTT. It encodes CAISETGSNQPQHF.

The sample holds a few counts of this clone. This chain connects TRBV30 to TRBJ2-2; 8 bases are a match to TRBD2. The ends lost 1 base at V and 7 bases at J; junction bases unmatched: 2. CDR3 size: 13 residues. Germline assignment: CDR1 GTSNPN and CDR2 SVGIG (reference sequence). The CDR3 here is CAWSALAGGELFF. As DNA, the CDR3 is TGTGCCTGGAGTGCCCTAGCGGGCGGGGAGCTGTTTTTT.

The chain uses TRBV4-1 and TRBJ2-7; D might be TRBD1 (6 bases). Trimming pared 6 bases from V and 3 bases from J, leaving 18 bases between. Germline V gene data show CDR1 as MGHRA and CDR2 as YSYEKL. This CDR3 spans 15 amino acids. The CDR3: CASRVTGRGSYEQYF. For the CDR3, the DNA is TGCGCCAGCAGAGTGACAGGTCGGGGAAGCTACGAGCAGTACTTC.

The chain recombines TRBV7-2 with TRBJ2-7; 12 nucleotides agree with TRBD2. CDR1 is SGHTA and CDR2 is FQGNSA in the germline V gene. Trimming removed 6 bases from V and 2 bases from J; junction bases left unmatched: 8. CDR3 length equals 16 residues. As DNA, the CDR3 is TGTGCCAGCAGAAGAGGACTAGCGGGGAAACCCTACGAGCAGTACTTC. It specifies CASRRGLAGKPYEQYF.